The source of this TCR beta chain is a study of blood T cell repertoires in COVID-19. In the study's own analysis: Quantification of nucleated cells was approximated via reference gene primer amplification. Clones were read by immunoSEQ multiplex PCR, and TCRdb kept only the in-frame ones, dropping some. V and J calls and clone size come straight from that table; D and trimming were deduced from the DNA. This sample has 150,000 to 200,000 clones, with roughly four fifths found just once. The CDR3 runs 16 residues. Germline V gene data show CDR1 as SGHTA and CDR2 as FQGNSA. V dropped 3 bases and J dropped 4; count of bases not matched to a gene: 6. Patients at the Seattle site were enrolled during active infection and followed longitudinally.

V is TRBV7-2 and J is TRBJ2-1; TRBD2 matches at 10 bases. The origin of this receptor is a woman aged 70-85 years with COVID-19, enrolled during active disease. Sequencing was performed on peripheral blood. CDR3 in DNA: TGTGCCAGCAGCTTCAGCGGGAGGGCCGGATACAATGAGCAGTTCTTC. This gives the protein CASSFSGRAGYNEQFF. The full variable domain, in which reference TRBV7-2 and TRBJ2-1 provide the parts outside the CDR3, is GAGVSQSPSNKVTEKGKDVELRCDPISGHTALYWYRQSLGQGLEFLIYFQGNSAPDKSGLPSDRFSAERTGGSVSTLTIQRTQQEDSAVYLCASSFSGRAGYNEQFFGPGTRLTVL.